These 14 T cell receptor beta chains were sequenced from one sample in a study of shared clonotypes between healthy human individuals. Produced via immunoSEQ multiplex PCR; TCRdb's table is partial and in-frame only. The sample consists of some 2,500,000 clones, approximately 94% of them appearing once. Sequencing used naive CD4+ T cells from PBMCs. Subset denoted: CD45RA+ positively selected. The receptors originated from a man aged 18-30 years in good health. Some clones in this sample may be carry-over from other donors' samples.

The gene calls are TRBV4-1 and TRBJ2-7; perhaps TRBD1 as D (5 bases). V dropped 4 bases and J dropped 0 bases, with 7 bases sitting between them. Germline lookup yields CDR1 MGHRA and CDR2 YSYEKL. This CDR3 contains 13 residues. DNA of the CDR3: TGCGCCAGCAGCCGGACAATCTCCTACGAGCAGTACTTC. It is translated as CASSRTISYEQYF.

This clone was seen once. Other DNA sequences in the same sample also yield this CDR3. This sequence joins TRBV5-4 and TRBJ2-5, with 7 bases that match TRBD1. Germline CDR1 SGHNT, CDR2 YYREEE (reference sequence). V was clipped by 4 bases and J by 2 bases; unmatched bases: 5. The CDR3 length is 14 residues. The CDR3 loop reads CASSLGGQQETQYF. CDR3 nucleotide sequence: TGTGCCAGCAGCCTAGGGGGACAGCAAGAGACCCAGTACTTC.

The chain couples TRBV6-1 to TRBJ1-1, with 10 bases aligning to TRBD1. The V gene's germline CDR1 is MNHNS and CDR2 SASEGT. Trimming at V came to 5 bases and at J to 11 bases, leaving 5 bases not matched to a gene. The CDR3 has 12 amino acids. Written as DNA, the CDR3 is TGTGCCAGCAGTCCCCCGGACAGGGGGGCTTTCTTT. Translation: CASSPPDRGAFF.

This chain links TRBV2 with TRBJ1-6, with no clear D. Germline CDR1 and CDR2: SNHLY and FYNNEI. V was trimmed by 7 bases and J by 11 bases, leaving 9 bases between them. This CDR3 spans 11 amino acids. The CDR3 DNA reads as TGTGCCAGCAAAGGCGGAACACCCCTCCACTTT. Translation gives CASKGGTPLHF.

This clone was recorded once. This chain connects TRBV5-1 to TRBJ2-1, with 9 bases identical to TRBD1. This CDR3 has 17 amino acids. Unmatched junction bases numbered 9, after V lost 4 bases and J lost 1 base. The germline CDR1 and CDR2 sequences are SGHRS and YFSETQ. Here the CDR3 DNA reads TGCGCCAGCAGCGGACGGGACAGGGTCATTTCCTACAATGAGCAGTTCTTC. Amino acids: CASSGRDRVISYNEQFF.

In the case of this clone: The sample holds other DNA sequences that translate to the same CDR3. This chain joins TRBV29-1 and TRBJ2-1; TRBD2 aligns across 7 bases. V was clipped by 6 bases and J by 7 bases; unmatched bases: 6. Germline CDR1 is SQVTM and CDR2 is ANQGSEA. This CDR3 region has 12 residues. The CDR3 is CSVGRVGNEQFF. The CDR3 DNA reads TGCAGCGTGGGGAGGGTAGGGAATGAGCAGTTCTTC.

The chain couples TRBV4-2 to TRBJ2-2; 13 bases line up with TRBD2. V shed 3 bases, J shed 6 bases, and the junction held 13 bases outside the gene matches. CDR3 length: 19 residues. CDR1 and CDR2 (germline): LGHNA, YNFKEQ. This chain's CDR3 is CASSHAYMGLAGSPGELFF. The CDR3 DNA sequence: TGTGCCAGCAGCCACGCATACATGGGACTAGCGGGAAGTCCCGGGGAGCTGTTTTTT.

V and J are TRBV5-1 and TRBJ2-1; 10 bases agree with TRBD2. Germline loops: CDR1 SGHRS, CDR2 YFSETQ. The V segment lost 5 bases and the J segment 8 bases; nucleotides outside the gene matches: 13. CDR3 length: 16 residues. DNA for the CDR3: TGCGCCAGCAGTTCTTGGGGACTAGCGATGGGGGATGAGCAGTTCTTC. This gives the protein CASSSWGLAMGDEQFF.

In regard to this clone: Other DNA variants within this sample encode the same CDR3. This chain joins TRBV28 and TRBJ2-4; D perhaps matches TRBD2 (6 bases). Trimming cost V 4 bases and J 3 bases, with 7 bases left between them. CDR1 MDHEN and CDR2 SYDVKM come from the germline V gene. This CDR3 comprises 13 residues. CDR3 amino acids: CASSSGGKNIQYF. For the CDR3, the DNA is TGTGCCAGCAGTTCCGGGGGCAAAAACATTCAGTACTTC.

This chain joins TRBV7-2 and TRBJ2-7, with 8 bases matching TRBD1. CDR3 length: 13 residues. V dropped 1 base and J dropped 6; count of bases not matched to a gene: 2. Germline V lookup: CDR1 SGHTA, CDR2 FQGNSA. CDR3 sequence (DNA): TGTGCCAGCAGCTTAGGGACAGGGATCGAGCAGTACTTC. Amino acids: CASSLGTGIEQYF.

V and J are TRBV19 and TRBJ1-2, with D perhaps TRBD1 (6 bases). The CDR3 consists of 15 residues. Trimming removed 9 bases from V and 0 bases from J, with 17 bases in between. Per the germline V gene, CDR1 is LNHDA and CDR2 is SQIVND (reference sequence). CDR3 loop: CASADGTKANYGYTF. The DNA of the CDR3 is TGTGCCAGCGCTGACGGGACAAAAGCTAACTATGGCTACACCTTC.

The J gene is TRBJ2-7, the V gene TRBV7-2; the match to TRBD2 covers 8 bases. V was clipped by 5 bases and J by 4 bases; unmatched bases: 7. The CDR3 loop spans 14 amino acids. Germline V CDR1 and CDR2: SGHTA, FQGNSA. The CDR3 DNA follows: TGTGCCAGCAGCCAACTCAGCGGGAGTTACGAGCAGTACTTC. Translating it yields CASSQLSGSYEQYF.

This chain connects TRBV2 to TRBJ2-3; a weak D match, TRBD2 (6 bases). Trimming cost V 7 bases and J 8 bases, with 16 bases left between them. Germline V gene data show CDR1 as SNHLY and CDR2 as FYNNEI. The CDR3 length is 13 residues. CDR3 in DNA: TGTGCCAGCAAGTTGACTAGTGTGGCTACGCAGTATTTT. Translating gives CASKLTSVATQYF.

The V gene is TRBV28, the J gene TRBJ1-2, with TRBD1 as a possible D gene (5 bases). The CDR3 is 13 residues long. Trimming stripped 6 bases from V and 2 bases from J, with 10 bases between. Germline CDR1 and CDR2: MDHEN and SYDVKM. As DNA, the CDR3 is TGTGCCAGCAGCCAACCAGGGAACTATGGCTACACCTTC. It codes for CASSQPGNYGYTF.